One and the same sample provided the 3 T cell receptor beta chains below, sequenced in a study of OX40 agonist ivuxolimab in advanced cancers. Assay: immunoSEQ multiplex PCR; the TCRdb copy retains only in-frame clones and omits some. The sample lists under 50,000 clones; 60% to 85% were seen once. This sample comprised CD4+ or CD8+ T cells sorted from blood, obtained in a trial of the OX40 agonist ivuxolimab. These receptors were taken from an adult with an advanced solid tumor such as melanoma, head and neck, liver or kidney cancer.

The chain carries TRBV5-1 and TRBJ2-1; D perhaps matches TRBD2 (7 bases). V lost 3 bases and J 3 bases, leaving 16 bases between the germline ends. CDR3 size: 16 residues. The V gene's germline CDR1 is SGHRS and CDR2 YFSETQ. CDR3 sequence: CASSSGTGRVYNEQFF. The CDR3 DNA reads TGCGCCAGCAGCTCCGGAACAGGGAGGGTCTACAATGAGCAGTTCTTC.

This clone was counted a few times. V gene TRBV5-1 combines with J gene TRBJ1-2; D not resolved. The CDR3 is 14 residues long. Between the trimmed V and J ends, which lost 3 bases and 4 bases, there was a span of 13 bases. From germline, CDR1 is SGHRS and CDR2 YFSETQ. CDR3 in DNA: TGCGCCAGCAGCTGGGGAACCTCGTCCTATGGCTACACCTTC. Its protein is CASSWGTSSYGYTF.

This clone appeared once. V usage is TRBV27 and J usage is TRBJ2-7, with TRBD1 identical over 9 bases. The CDR3 runs to 17 residues. The V and J ends lost 6 bases and 0 bases, in that order; junction bases with no gene match: 12. Per the germline V gene, CDR1 is MNHEY and CDR2 is SMNVEV (reference sequence). CDR3 residues: CASSMGQGLISSYEQYF. For the CDR3, the DNA is TGTGCCAGCAGCATGGGACAGGGCCTAATCAGCTCCTACGAGCAGTACTTC.